A selection of T cell receptor beta chains follows, all from one sample in a study of T cell responses to AZD1222 COVID-19 vaccine. Sequencing used immunoSEQ multiplex PCR; TCRdb keeps in-frame clones, though not all of them. The sample holds roughly 110,000 clones, around 90% seen once. Source: peripheral blood, taken on day 0 of AZD1222 vaccination. The receptors come from an adult in good health. Both conserved end residues are part of each CDR3. Each record gives: V gene, CDR3 protein.

V gene: TRBV28; CDR3 protein: CASSPPSGRNTDTQYF
V gene: TRBV6-1; CDR3 protein: CASSRTAYEQYF
V gene: TRBV4-2; CDR3 protein: CASSQQPTLAGGGELFF
V gene: TRBV30; CDR3 protein: CAWSIGPVLLHF
V gene: TRBV30; CDR3 protein: CAWSVGRGYTF
V gene: TRBV6-4; CDR3 protein: CASSASPTLTEAFF
V gene: TRBV6-6; CDR3 protein: CASSSSGTGPFEAFF
V gene: TRBV5-1; CDR3 protein: CASSRGGDNEKLFF
V gene: TRBV6-6; CDR3 protein: CASSDRGSGSEAFF
V gene: TRBV6-5; CDR3 protein: CASSYNAAGGKETQYF
V gene: TRBV29-1; CDR3 protein: CSVSTGAGGSGEQFF
V gene: TRBV6-2/TRBV6-3; CDR3 protein: CASSPRGTGELFF
V gene: TRBV19; CDR3 protein: CASSRTSNRALSTEAFF
V gene: TRBV6-4; CDR3 protein: CASRRTSQGTEAFF
V gene: TRBV19; CDR3 protein: CASSRPVSNTEAFF
V gene: TRBV14; CDR3 protein: CASSQVWGTGTDTQYF
V gene: TRBV14; CDR3 protein: CASSRNTEAFF
V gene: TRBV7-2; CDR3 protein: CASSSIDRATYF
V gene: TRBV10-3; CDR3 protein: CAISESRGEAYEQYF
V gene: TRBV12-3/TRBV12-4; CDR3 protein: CASSLSQSYEQYF
V gene: TRBV19; CDR3 protein: CASRTGQGADTQYF
V gene: TRBV7-8; CDR3 protein: CASSLDKNYEQYF
V gene: TRBV6-2/TRBV6-3; CDR3 protein: CASSPTEVQPQHF
V gene: TRBV18; CDR3 protein: CASSPGLAGTGETQYF
V gene: TRBV6-5; CDR3 protein: CAALEQGAGETQYF
V gene: TRBV3-1/TRBV3-2; CDR3 protein: CASSNGLAGNNEQFF
V gene: TRBV12-5; CDR3 protein: CASDLDLNTEAFF
V gene: TRBV7-9; CDR3 protein: CASSQITYEQYF
V gene: TRBV30; CDR3 protein: CAWRLDRGYNYGYTF
V gene: TRBV7-2; CDR3 protein: CASSLGQGLSEQYF
V gene: TRBV19; CDR3 protein: CASSIFIPDTLGGIINYGYTF
V gene: TRBV12-5; CDR3 protein: CASGPTGGNTIYF
V gene: TRBV18; CDR3 protein: CASSSTSWTLETQYF
V gene: TRBV18; CDR3 protein: CATAKGGDNQPQHF
V gene: TRBV19; CDR3 protein: CASSIGEGQRYEQYF
V gene: TRBV6-5; CDR3 protein: CASSYTGVPGNTIYF
V gene: TRBV9; CDR3 protein: CASSPPLDRARPYEQYF
V gene: TRBV19; CDR3 protein: CASSEPGQGSEQYF
V gene: TRBV5-1; CDR3 protein: CASSTGTNTEAFF
V gene: TRBV12-5; CDR3 protein: CASGLGVSNQPQHF
V gene: TRBV5-8; CDR3 protein: CASSPDGTTSTDTQYF
V gene: TRBV25-1; CDR3 protein: CASTTGQGSYNEQFF
V gene: TRBV27; CDR3 protein: CASSPGTVAYEQYF
V gene: TRBV21-1; CDR3 protein: CASKQTTYEQYF
V gene: TRBV18; CDR3 protein: CASSPLPGSYEQYF